The rows below give T cell receptor beta chains drawn from one sample of a study of early T cells in non-severe SARS-CoV-2 infection. TCRdb re-called the 5' RACE reads through MiXCR, storing one row per CDR3 protein. The data hold 35,000 to 50,000 distinct CDR3 sequences, with about 5.9% observed a single time. The specimen comprised whole blood, sampled at baseline. These receptors came from an adult who was a healthcare worker with PCR-confirmed SARS-CoV-2 infection or an uninfected control (not recorded which). The CDR3 runs from the conserved cysteine through the conserved F or W. Fields, in order: V gene, clone size, J gene, D gene, CDR3 protein, CDR3 DNA. The D gene is left open where the match is weak. Size is stated for part of the rows, as once, few or many counts, or as a class when the clone is expanded.

>TRBV5-1|-|TRBJ2-3|-
CASSLENTQYF
TGCGCCAGCAGCTTGGAGAATACGCAGTATTTT
>TRBV28|few|TRBJ1-5|TRBD1
CASTRQGRQPQHF
TGTGCCAGCACTAGACAGGGACGGCAGCCCCAGCATTTT
>TRBV25-1|many|TRBJ2-4|-
CASRAGTSNIQYF
TGTGCCAGCAGAGCCGGGACTTCTAACATTCAGTACTTC
>TRBV5-5|many|TRBJ1-2|-
CASSLWQASNYGYTF
TGTGCCAGCAGCTTGTGGCAGGCATCTAACTATGGCTACACCTTC
>TRBV25-1|many|TRBJ2-2|-
CATQRGGANTGELFF
TGTGCCACCCAGCGCGGCGGCGCGAACACCGGGGAGCTGTTTTTT
>TRBV3-1|many|TRBJ1-6|-
CASSQSGFRSPLHF
TGTGCCAGCAGCCAGTCAGGGTTTCGTTCACCCCTCCACTTT
>TRBV29-1|many|TRBJ2-7|TRBD1
CSVYGAGGTYEQYF
TGCAGCGTCTACGGGGCAGGGGGAACCTACGAGCAGTACTTC
>TRBV19|many|TRBJ2-4|-
CASSTTVALGSSKNIQYF
TGTGCCAGTAGTACGACAGTGGCTCTAGGGAGCTCCAAAAACATTCAGTACTTC
>TRBV7-2|many|TRBJ2-7|-
CASSLYTNSFTYEQYF
TGTGCCAGCAGCTTATACACGAACTCTTTTACCTACGAGCAGTACTTC
>TRBV29-1|many|TRBJ2-3|-
CSVQQGTDTQYF
TGCAGCGTCCAACAGGGCACAGATACGCAGTATTTT
>TRBV6-5|-|TRBJ2-5|-
CANSSRIRTQYF
TGTGCCAACAGCTCCAGGATTAGGACCCAGTACTTC
>TRBV7-2|-|TRBJ2-1|-
CASSLNPHNEQFF
TGTGCCAGCAGCTTAAATCCGCACAATGAGCAGTTCTTC
>TRBV25-1|many|TRBJ1-2|-
CASSENSGTNYGYTF
TGTGCCAGCAGTGAGAATTCGGGGACAAACTATGGCTACACCTTC
>TRBV4-3|-|TRBJ2-2|TRBD2
CASSHGAGALTGELFF
TGCGCCAGCAGCCACGGAGCGGGGGCCCTCACCGGGGAGCTGTTTTTT
>TRBV13|few|TRBJ2-7|TRBD1
CASSELQGAVYEQYF
TGTGCCAGCAGCGAACTCCAGGGGGCGGTGTACGAGCAGTACTTC
>TRBV7-2|many|TRBJ2-5|TRBD2
CASSLGGSYQETQYF
TGTGCCAGCAGCTTGGGGGGGTCGTACCAAGAGACCCAGTACTTC
>TRBV10-3|many|TRBJ2-1|-
CAISELGSNEQFF
TGTGCCATCAGTGAGCTCGGCAGCAATGAGCAGTTCTTC
>TRBV7-9|many|TRBJ2-1|TRBD1
CASSDRTGYNEQFF
TGTGCCAGCAGCGATCGGACAGGGTACAATGAGCAGTTCTTC
>TRBV19|many|TRBJ2-3|TRBD1
CASSNPGQGTDTQYF
TGTGCCAGTAGTAACCCGGGACAGGGGACAGATACGCAGTATTTT
>TRBV9|-|TRBJ1-4|TRBD1
CASSAGTGLGEKLFF
TGTGCCAGCAGCGCCGGGACAGGCCTTGGCGAAAAACTGTTTTTT
>TRBV20-1|-|TRBJ2-5|-
CSAPVWGGARETQYF
TGCAGTGCTCCCGTCTGGGGGGGGGCCCGAGAGACCCAGTACTTC
>TRBV2|few|TRBJ1-5|-
CASSTSYSNQPQHF
TGTGCCAGCTCGACGTCTTATAGCAATCAGCCCCAGCATTTT
>TRBV7-6|many|TRBJ2-7|-
CASSLAGQNRDTYEQYF
TGTGCCAGCAGCTTAGCGGGCCAGAACAGGGACACCTACGAGCAGTACTTC
>TRBV6-2/TRBV6-3|many|TRBJ1-5|-
CASSIPGPGSNQPQHF
TGTGCCAGCAGTATCCCGGGCCCCGGGAGCAATCAGCCCCAGCATTTT
>TRBV18|few|TRBJ2-3|-
CASSPSSDTQYF
TGTGCCAGCTCACCTTCCTCAGATACGCAGTATTTT
>TRBV4-2|-|TRBJ2-6|-
CATRSGASGANVLTF
TGTGCCACCAGGTCGGGAGCCTCTGGGGCCAACGTCCTGACTTTC
>TRBV19|few|TRBJ1-5|TRBD1
CALEGAYWNQPQHF
TGTGCCCTCGAGGGGGCCTACTGGAATCAGCCCCAGCATTTT
>TRBV18|many|TRBJ2-3|-
CASSPPTGHAGDTQYF
TGTGCCAGCTCACCCCCGACAGGTCACGCAGGAGATACGCAGTATTTT
>TRBV30|-|TRBJ2-2|-
CAWGQGGGGELFF
TGTGCCTGGGGACAAGGTGGTGGCGGGGAGCTGTTTTTT
>TRBV6-9|many|TRBJ1-5|TRBD1
CASRYRGESNQPQHF
TGTGCCAGCAGGTACAGGGGCGAAAGCAATCAGCCCCAGCATTTT
>TRBV20-1|many|TRBJ2-1|TRBD2
CSARDWKRGGSYNEQFF
TGCAGTGCTAGAGATTGGAAGCGGGGGGGCTCCTACAATGAGCAGTTCTTC
>TRBV12-3/TRBV12-4|many|TRBJ2-3|TRBD1
CASRTGSDTQYF
TGTGCCAGCAGGACAGGGTCAGATACGCAGTATTTT
>TRBV20-1|many|TRBJ2-5|-
CSASPTWGAGLQETQYF
TGCAGTGCTAGCCCCACATGGGGGGCCGGCCTCCAAGAGACCCAGTACTTC
>TRBV20-1|many|TRBJ2-7|-
CSAGRVGTYEQYF
TGCAGTGCGGGCAGGGTGGGAACCTACGAGCAGTACTTC
>TRBV6-2/TRBV6-3|many|TRBJ2-3|TRBD1
CASRTTGDWDTQYF
TGTGCCAGCAGGACGACAGGGGATTGGGATACGCAGTATTTT
>TRBV7-2|many|TRBJ2-1|TRBD1
CASSKDRGAAYNEQFF
TGTGCCAGCAGCAAGGACAGGGGAGCCGCCTACAATGAGCAGTTCTTC
>TRBV3-1|many|TRBJ2-5|TRBD2
CASSPPGLAWAETQYF
TGTGCCAGCAGCCCCCCGGGACTAGCGTGGGCAGAGACCCAGTACTTC
>TRBV18|many|TRBJ2-1|TRBD1
CASSPPDRGNEQFF
TGTGCCAGCTCACCACCGGACAGGGGGAATGAGCAGTTCTTC
>TRBV7-2|many|TRBJ2-7|-
CASSSNSYEQYF
TGTGCCAGCAGCTCCAACTCCTACGAGCAGTACTTC
>TRBV6-5|few|TRBJ1-6|-
CASRPIRDSNTPLHF
TGTGCCAGCAGGCCGATCCGGGACTCCAACACACCCCTCCACTTT
>TRBV7-2|few|TRBJ2-1|TRBD1
CASSLARAGGVDEQFF
TGTGCCAGCAGCTTAGCCAGGGCAGGGGGCGTCGATGAGCAGTTCTTC
>TRBV10-3|many|TRBJ2-3|TRBD2
CATRGRGLGSDTQYF
TGTGCCACTAGAGGTCGTGGACTAGGGTCAGATACGCAGTATTTT
>TRBV15|few|TRBJ2-7|TRBD2
CATSRGLAGLYEQYF
TGTGCCACCAGCAGGGGACTAGCGGGGCTATACGAGCAGTACTTC
>TRBV6-5|many|TRBJ1-1|-
CASSYSGKTFF
TGTGCCAGCAGTTATTCCGGGAAGACTTTCTTT
>TRBV5-5|-|TRBJ1-4|-
CASSQGLATNEKLFF
TGTGCCAGCAGCCAGGGGCTCGCAACTAATGAAAAACTGTTTTTT
>TRBV7-2|few|TRBJ2-3|TRBD2
CASSLSGGPTDTQYF
TGTGCCAGCAGCCTTAGCGGGGGGCCCACAGATACGCAGTATTTT
>TRBV11-2|many|TRBJ1-3|TRBD1
CASSFTGGTGNTIYF
TGTGCCAGCAGCTTCACAGGGGGCACTGGAAACACCATATATTTT
>TRBV3-1|many|TRBJ2-7|TRBD1
CASSPGQGAPYEQYF
TGTGCCAGCAGCCCCGGACAGGGAGCGCCGTACGAGCAGTACTTC
>TRBV19|many|TRBJ2-6|-
CASTFRGAGANVLTF
TGTGCCAGTACTTTCAGGGGGGCTGGGGCCAACGTCCTGACTTTC
>TRBV20-1|-|TRBJ1-1|-
CSARGFGGRPEAFF
TGCAGTGCTAGAGGTTTTGGAGGGCGGCCTGAAGCTTTCTTT
>TRBV6-5|few|TRBJ2-2|TRBD1
CASSYGQGANTGELFF
TGTGCCAGCAGTTACGGACAGGGGGCGAACACCGGGGAGCTGTTTTTT
>TRBV5-1|medium-sized|TRBJ2-3|TRBD2
CASSLPRLADTDTQYF
TGCGCCAGCAGCTTGCCCCGACTAGCGGACACAGATACGCAGTATTTT
>TRBV27|-|TRBJ2-6|-
CASSFGSGANVLTF
TGTGCCAGCAGTTTTGGCTCTGGGGCCAACGTCCTGACTTTC
>TRBV28|-|TRBJ1-2|-
CASSLGYRVRDYTF
TGTGCCAGCAGTTTAGGGTACAGGGTAAGGGACTACACCTTC
>TRBV5-1|-|TRBJ2-2|-
CASSLDTENTGELFF
TGCGCCAGCAGCTTGGATACAGAGAACACCGGGGAGCTGTTTTTT
>TRBV7-9|few|TRBJ1-2|-
CASSLNTGYTF
TGTGCCAGCAGCTTAAACACGGGCTACACCTTC
>TRBV12-3/TRBV12-4|-|TRBJ2-7|TRBD1
CASSQSGQGTKGKQYF
TGTGCCAGCAGCCAGTCGGGACAGGGCACCAAGGGGAAGCAGTACTTC
>TRBV3-1|few|TRBJ2-5|-
CASSQAGAVPFWTQYF
TGTGCCAGCAGCCAAGCTGGGGCTGTACCTTTTTGGACCCAGTACTTC
>TRBV25-1|many|TRBJ2-5|TRBD1
CASTRTGGRETQYF
TGTGCCAGCACCAGGACAGGGGGCAGGGAGACCCAGTACTTC
>TRBV9|few|TRBJ2-5|TRBD2
CASSPWGSGAPQETQYF
TGTGCCAGCAGCCCATGGGGTAGCGGGGCCCCCCAAGAGACCCAGTACTTC